This TCR beta chain was sequenced in a study of T cell changes during pregnancy in multiple sclerosis. This CDR3 has 15 amino acids. Trimming removed 3 bases from V and 3 bases from J, with 13 bases in between. Germline V gene data show CDR1 as LGHNA and CDR2 as YNFKEQ. This table comes from immunoSEQ multiplex PCR, and its TCRdb copy is limited to in-frame clones, with some not included. The sample lists around 64,000 clones, about 93% occurring once. The origin of this receptor is a female donor with multiple sclerosis, enrolled in a pregnancy study. The chain employs TRBV4-2 and TRBJ2-3, with D possibly TRBD2 on 5 matching bases. Sequencing was performed on CD8+ T cells from peripheral blood mononuclear cells, taken in the third trimester of pregnancy. CDR3 protein: CASSQALVTTDTQYF. CDR3 DNA sequence: TGTGCCAGCAGCCAGGCACTAGTCACTACAGATACGCAGTATTTT.